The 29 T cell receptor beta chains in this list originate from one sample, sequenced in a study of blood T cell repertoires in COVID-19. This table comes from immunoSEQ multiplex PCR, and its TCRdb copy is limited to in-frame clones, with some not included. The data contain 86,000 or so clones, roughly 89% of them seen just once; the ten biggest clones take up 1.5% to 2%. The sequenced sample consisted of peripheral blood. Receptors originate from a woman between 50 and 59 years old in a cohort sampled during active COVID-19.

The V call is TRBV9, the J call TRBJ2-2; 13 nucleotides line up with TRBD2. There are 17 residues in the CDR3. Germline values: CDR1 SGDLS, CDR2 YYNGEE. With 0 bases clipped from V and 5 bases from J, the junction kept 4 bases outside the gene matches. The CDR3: CASSVALAGGGTGELFF. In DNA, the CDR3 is TGTGCCAGCAGCGTAGCACTAGCGGGAGGGGGGACCGGGGAGCTGTTTTTT.

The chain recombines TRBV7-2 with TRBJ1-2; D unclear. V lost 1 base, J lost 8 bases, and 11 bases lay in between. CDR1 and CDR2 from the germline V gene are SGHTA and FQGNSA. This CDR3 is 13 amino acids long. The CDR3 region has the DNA TGTGCCAGCAGCTTAGGGGAGTATGGAGGCTACACCTTC. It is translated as CASSLGEYGGYTF.

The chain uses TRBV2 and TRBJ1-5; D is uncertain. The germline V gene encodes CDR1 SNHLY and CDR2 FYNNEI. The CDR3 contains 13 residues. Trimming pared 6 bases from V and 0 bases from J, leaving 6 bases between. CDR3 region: CASREYSNQPQHF. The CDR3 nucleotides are TGTGCCAGCAGGGAGTATAGCAATCAGCCCCAGCATTTT. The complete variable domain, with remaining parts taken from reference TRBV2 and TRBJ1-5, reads EPEVTQTPSHQVTQMGQEVILRCVPISNHLYFYWYRQILGQKVEFLVSFYNNEISEKSEIFDDQFSVERPDGSNFTLKIRSTKLEDSAMYFCASREYSNQPQHFGDGTRLSIL.

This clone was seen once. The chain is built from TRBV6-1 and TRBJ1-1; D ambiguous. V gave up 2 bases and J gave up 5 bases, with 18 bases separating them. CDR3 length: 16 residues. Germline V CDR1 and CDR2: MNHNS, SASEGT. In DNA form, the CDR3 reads TGTGCCAGCAGTGAATCTAGTTCGCTAGTGAGGACTGAAGCTTTCTTT. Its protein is CASSESSSLVRTEAFF.

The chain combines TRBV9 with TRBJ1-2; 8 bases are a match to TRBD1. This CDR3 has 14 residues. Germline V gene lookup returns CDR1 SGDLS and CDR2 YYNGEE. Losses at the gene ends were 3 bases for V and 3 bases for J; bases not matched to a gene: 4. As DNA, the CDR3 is TGTGCCAGCAGCGGGACAGGGCCCCACTATGGCTACACCTTC. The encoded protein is CASSGTGPHYGYTF.

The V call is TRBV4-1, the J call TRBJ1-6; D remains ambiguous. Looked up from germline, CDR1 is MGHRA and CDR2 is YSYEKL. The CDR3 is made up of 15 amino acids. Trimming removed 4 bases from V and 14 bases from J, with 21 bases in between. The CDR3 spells CASSRTGNTFVALHF. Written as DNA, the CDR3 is TGCGCCAGCAGCCGAACGGGGAATACCTTCGTGGCCCTCCACTTT.

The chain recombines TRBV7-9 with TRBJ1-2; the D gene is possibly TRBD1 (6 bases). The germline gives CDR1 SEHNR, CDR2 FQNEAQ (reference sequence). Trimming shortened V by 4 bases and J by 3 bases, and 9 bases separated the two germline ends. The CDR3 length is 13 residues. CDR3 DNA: TGTGCCAGCAGCTCAACAGGGCACTATGGCTACACCTTC. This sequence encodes CASSSTGHYGYTF.

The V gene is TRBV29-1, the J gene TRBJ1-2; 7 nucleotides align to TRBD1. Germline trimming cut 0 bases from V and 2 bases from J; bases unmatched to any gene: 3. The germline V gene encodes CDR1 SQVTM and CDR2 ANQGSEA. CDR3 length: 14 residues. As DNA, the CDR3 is TGCAGCGTTGAAGATCCGACAGGGAACTATGGCTACACCTTC. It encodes CSVEDPTGNYGYTF.

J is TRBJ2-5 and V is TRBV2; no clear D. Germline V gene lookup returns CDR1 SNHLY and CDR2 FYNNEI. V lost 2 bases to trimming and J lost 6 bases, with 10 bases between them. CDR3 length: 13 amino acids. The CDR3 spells CASSELVRQTQYF. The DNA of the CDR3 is TGTGCCAGCAGTGAACTAGTTCGTCAGACCCAGTACTTC.

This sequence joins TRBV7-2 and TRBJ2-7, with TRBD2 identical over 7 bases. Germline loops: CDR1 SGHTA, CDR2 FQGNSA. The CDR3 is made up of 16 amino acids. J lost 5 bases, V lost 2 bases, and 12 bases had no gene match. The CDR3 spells CASSLISLAGEDEQYF. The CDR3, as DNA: TGTGCCAGCAGCTTAATATCCCTTGCGGGAGAGGACGAGCAGTACTTC.

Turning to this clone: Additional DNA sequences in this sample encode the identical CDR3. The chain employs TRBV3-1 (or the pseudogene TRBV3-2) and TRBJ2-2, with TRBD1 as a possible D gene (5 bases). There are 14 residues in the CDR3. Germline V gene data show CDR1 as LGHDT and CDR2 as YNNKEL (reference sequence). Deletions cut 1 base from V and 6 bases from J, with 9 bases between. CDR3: CASSQGQGAGELFF. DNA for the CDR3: TGTGCCAGCAGCCAAGGGCAAGGGGCCGGGGAGCTGTTTTTT.

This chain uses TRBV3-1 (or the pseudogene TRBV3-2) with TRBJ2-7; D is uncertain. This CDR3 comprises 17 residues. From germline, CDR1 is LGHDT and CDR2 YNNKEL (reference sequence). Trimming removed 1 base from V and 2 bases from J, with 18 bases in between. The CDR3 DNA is TGTGCCAGCAGCCAAGGCCGCCAGGCCTTTTCGACCTACGAGCAGTACTTC. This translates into CASSQGRQAFSTYEQYF.

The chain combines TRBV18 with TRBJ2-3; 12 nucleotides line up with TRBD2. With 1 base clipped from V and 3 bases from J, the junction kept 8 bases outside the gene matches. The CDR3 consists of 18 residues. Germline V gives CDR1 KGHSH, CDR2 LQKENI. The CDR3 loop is CASSPLGLAGGRTDTQYF. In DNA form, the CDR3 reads TGTGCCAGCTCACCACTCGGTCTAGCGGGAGGGAGGACAGATACGCAGTATTTT.

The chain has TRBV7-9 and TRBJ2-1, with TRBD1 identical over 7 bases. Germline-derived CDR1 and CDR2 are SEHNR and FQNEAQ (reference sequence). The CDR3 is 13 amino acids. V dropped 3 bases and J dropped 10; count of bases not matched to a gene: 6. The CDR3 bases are TGTGCCAGCAGCTTCGTCCTGGGACAGGAGCAGTTCTTC. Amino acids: CASSFVLGQEQFF. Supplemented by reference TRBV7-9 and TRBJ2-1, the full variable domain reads DTGVSQNPRHKITKRGQNVTFRCDPISEHNRLYWYRQTLGQGPEFLTYFQNEAQLEKSRLLSDRFSAERPKGSFSTLEIQRTEQGDSAMYLCASSFVLGQEQFFGPGTRLTVL.

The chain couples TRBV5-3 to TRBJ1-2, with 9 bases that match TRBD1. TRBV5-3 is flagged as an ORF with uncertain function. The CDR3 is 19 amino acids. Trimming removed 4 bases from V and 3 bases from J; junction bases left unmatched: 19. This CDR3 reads CARSHDDQGTGRFYYGYTF. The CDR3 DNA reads TGTGCCAGAAGCCATGATGATCAGGGGACAGGGAGGTTCTACTATGGCTACACCTTC.

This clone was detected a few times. CDR3 in amino acids: CASSLAQSYGYTF. The CDR3 coding sequence is TGTGCCAGCAGCCTCGCACAGAGCTATGGCTACACCTTC. The chain carries TRBV14 and TRBJ1-2, with D uncertain. Germline CDR1 SGHDN, CDR2 FVKESK. With 4 bases removed from V and 4 bases from J, the gap between germline ends came to 10 bases. This CDR3 contains 13 residues.

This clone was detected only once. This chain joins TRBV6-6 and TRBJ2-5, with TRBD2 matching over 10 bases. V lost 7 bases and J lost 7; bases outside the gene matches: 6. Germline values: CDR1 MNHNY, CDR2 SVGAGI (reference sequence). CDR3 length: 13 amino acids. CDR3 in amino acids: CASTLAGARTQYF. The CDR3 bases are TGTGCCAGCACCCTAGCGGGGGCACGGACCCAGTACTTC.

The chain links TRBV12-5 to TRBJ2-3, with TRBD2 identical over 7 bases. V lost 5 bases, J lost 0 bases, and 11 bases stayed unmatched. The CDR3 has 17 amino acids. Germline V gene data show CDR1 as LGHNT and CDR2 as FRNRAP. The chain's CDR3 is CASGLTSLAVSTDTQYF. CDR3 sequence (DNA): TGTGCTAGTGGTCTGACTTCCCTAGCGGTGAGCACAGATACGCAGTATTTT.

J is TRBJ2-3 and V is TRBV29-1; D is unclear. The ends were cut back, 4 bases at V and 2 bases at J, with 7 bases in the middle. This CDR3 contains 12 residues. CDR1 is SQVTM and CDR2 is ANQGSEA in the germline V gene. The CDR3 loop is CSVVEITDTQYF. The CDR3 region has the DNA TGCAGCGTTGTTGAGATCACAGATACGCAGTATTTT.

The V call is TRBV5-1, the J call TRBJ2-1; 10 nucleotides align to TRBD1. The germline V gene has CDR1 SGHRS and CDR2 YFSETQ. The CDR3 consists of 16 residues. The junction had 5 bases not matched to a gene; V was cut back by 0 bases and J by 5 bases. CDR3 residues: CASSLGQGAPHNEQFF. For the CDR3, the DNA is TGCGCCAGCAGCTTGGGACAGGGGGCGCCTCACAATGAGCAGTTCTTC.

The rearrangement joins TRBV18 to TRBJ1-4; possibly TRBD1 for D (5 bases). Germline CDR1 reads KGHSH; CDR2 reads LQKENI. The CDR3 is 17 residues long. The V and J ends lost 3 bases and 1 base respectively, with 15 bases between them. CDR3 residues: CASSPRPLTETNEKLFF. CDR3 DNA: TGTGCCAGCTCACCCCGTCCATTGACAGAAACTAATGAAAAACTGTTTTTT.

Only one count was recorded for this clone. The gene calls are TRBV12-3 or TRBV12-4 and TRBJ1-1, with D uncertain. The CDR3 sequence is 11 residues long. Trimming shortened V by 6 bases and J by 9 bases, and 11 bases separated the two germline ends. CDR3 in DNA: TGTGCCAGCAGCAAAGCAGGAAAAGCTTTCTTT. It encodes CASSKAGKAFF.

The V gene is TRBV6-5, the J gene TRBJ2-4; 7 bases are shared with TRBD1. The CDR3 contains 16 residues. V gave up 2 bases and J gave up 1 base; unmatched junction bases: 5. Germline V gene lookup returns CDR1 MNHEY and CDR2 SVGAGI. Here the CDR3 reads CASSYPPTGAKNIQYF. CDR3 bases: TGTGCCAGCAGTTACCCCCCGACAGGGGCCAAAAACATTCAGTACTTC.

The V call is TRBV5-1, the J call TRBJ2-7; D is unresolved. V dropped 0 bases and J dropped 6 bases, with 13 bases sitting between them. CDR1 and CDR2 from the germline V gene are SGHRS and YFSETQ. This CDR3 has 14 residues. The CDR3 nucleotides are TGCGCCAGCAGCTTGGACTTGCGATCTGTCGAGCAGTACTTC. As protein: CASSLDLRSVEQYF.

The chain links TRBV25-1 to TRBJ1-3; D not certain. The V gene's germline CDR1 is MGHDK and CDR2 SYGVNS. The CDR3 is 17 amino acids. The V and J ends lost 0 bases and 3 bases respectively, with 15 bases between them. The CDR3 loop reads CASSEYYPGVDGNTIYF. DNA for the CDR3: TGTGCCAGCAGTGAATATTACCCGGGAGTGGATGGAAACACCATATATTTT.

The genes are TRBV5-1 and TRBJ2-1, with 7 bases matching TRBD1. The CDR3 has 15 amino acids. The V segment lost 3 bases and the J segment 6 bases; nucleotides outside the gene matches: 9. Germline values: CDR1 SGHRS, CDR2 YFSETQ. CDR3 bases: TGCGCCAGCAGCTACCAGAGCACAGGGGCCAATGAGCAGTTCTTC. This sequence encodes CASSYQSTGANEQFF.

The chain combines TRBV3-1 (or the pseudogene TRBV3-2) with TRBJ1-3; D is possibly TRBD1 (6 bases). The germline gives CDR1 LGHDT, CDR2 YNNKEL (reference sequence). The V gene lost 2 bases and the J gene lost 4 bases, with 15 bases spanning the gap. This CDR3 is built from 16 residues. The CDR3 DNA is TGTGCCAGCAGCCAATCTGGGGGCGTGGGAGGAAACACCATATATTTT. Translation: CASSQSGGVGGNTIYF.

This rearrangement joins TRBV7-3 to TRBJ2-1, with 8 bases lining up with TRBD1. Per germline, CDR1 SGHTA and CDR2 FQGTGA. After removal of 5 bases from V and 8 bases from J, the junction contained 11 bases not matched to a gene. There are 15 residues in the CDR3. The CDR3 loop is CASSRIGQGGHEQFF. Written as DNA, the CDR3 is TGTGCCAGCAGCCGTATAGGACAGGGTGGACATGAGCAGTTCTTC.

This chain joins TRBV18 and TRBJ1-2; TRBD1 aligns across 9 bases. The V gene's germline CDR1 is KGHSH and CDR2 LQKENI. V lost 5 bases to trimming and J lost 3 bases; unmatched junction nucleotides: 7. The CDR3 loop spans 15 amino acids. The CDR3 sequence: CASSNYRGLDYGYTF. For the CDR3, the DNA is TGTGCCAGCTCAAATTACAGGGGGCTCGACTATGGCTACACCTTC.